This T cell receptor (beta chain) came from a study of CD4 T cells in relation to SARS-CoV-2 and coronaviruses (dated by TCRdb to the early 2020s). The study in broad terms: In the ViraFEST assay, PBMCs were cultured with antigen for nine to ten days, after which TCR beta CDR3s were sequenced to identify clonal expansions specific to the antigen. An HIV-1 Nef peptide pool or a no-peptide culture served as the negative reference condition. Using patient-derived lymphoblastoid cell lines, the shared crossreactive spike epitopes were mapped to their HLA restriction. At the level of individual TCR clonotypes, the study evaluated whether memory CD4+ T cells crossreact between the spike proteins of SARS-CoV-2 and those of common cold coronaviruses. The Adaptive Biotechnologies TCR-sequencing kit was used to sequence samples from a few pre-COVID donors and the naive versus memory experiments, while other data came from Illumina-based sequencing. A different TCR-beta assay, based on Illumina, was used to sequence expansion assays from other donors in the study.

The library was produced with the immunoSEQ multiplex PCR assay. From the authors' description of their analysis: During preprocessing, nonproductive sequences were discarded, as were any CDR3s that did not begin with C, did not end with F or W, or were shorter than 7 amino acids. Antigen-specific clonotypes were called with the MANAFEST web app, based on expansion relative to reference and other culture wells. A clone was considered positive if significant expansion relative to the reference culture was observed in 2 of 3 replicate wells at an FDR below 0.05. To be called positive, a clone also had to show significant expansion compared with every other tandem well and an odds ratio greater than 5. After three terminal residues were trimmed from each end, CDR3 homology was quantified as pairwise Levenshtein distance using the stringdist R package. TCRdb took over this immuneACCESS table, retaining in-frame rearrangements with V and J assigned. Such tables are incomplete; in checked studies, under half of the missing clones stem from an unresolved V gene, and the remainder is unexplained. Clone size and V and J calls were adopted from that table, with D and trimming inferred from the DNA. The table for this sample lists 25,000 to 30,000 clones; roughly 71% of them were counted only once. The leading ten clones occupy roughly 13% of the sample.

CD4+ T cells from unexposed donors were collected before the COVID-19 pandemic (2011-2018). After around 10 days of culture, CD4+ T cells were isolated with the EasySep CD4+ T cell isolation kit. As far as cell numbers permitted, CD4+ T cells from unexposed donors were tested for reactivity against SARS-CoV-2 S and N as well as four spike pools from common cold coronaviruses. About 1.8 million PBMCs per well were cultured in IMDM with roughly 5% human AB serum and approximately 10 IU/ml IL-2. Half of the culture medium was replaced with fresh IL-2-containing medium on days 3 and 7. In general, triplicate replicate wells were used for every peptide culture condition. The leukapheresis product for the unexposed donors was obtained through commercial purchase. Ficoll-Paque PLUS gradient centrifugation was used to isolate PBMCs from leukapheresis product or whole blood. The PBMCs went either fresh into the expansion assay or into cryopreservation at -140 degrees C. The QIAamp Micro DNA Kit was used to extract genomic DNA from the CD4+ T cells.

This clone appeared a few times. The antigen it binds to is not known. No clone much larger than this one lies a single base away; base qualities are absent. The germline V gene (reference sequence) specifies SEHNR as CDR1 and FQNEAQ as CDR2. The junction shows trimming of 4 bases on V and 5 bases on J, plus 14 bases between the germline ends. From the cysteine up to the phenylalanine, the CDR3 has a length of 14 residues. Of the read, only the CDR3 DNA is kept; its 42 bases are in frame from base 1. The investigation overall reported the following: Because no donor provided both pre-pandemic and post-infection samples, tracing the source of pre-existing responses was limited. About 65% of donors had memory CD4+ clonotypes that crossrecognized SARS-CoV-2 and at least one common cold coronavirus spike. Small numbers of patients and of tested TCRs were a limitation of the study. Crossreactivity analysis centred on spike protein, so crossreactivity against other viral proteins was not assessed. Crossreactive clones showed significantly weaker SARS-CoV-2-driven expansion than monoreactive clones, consistent with antigenic imprinting.

This sequence uses TRBV7-9 and TRBJ1-1; the D gene cannot be resolved reliably. Material for sequencing was CD4+ T cells from PBMCs, cultured in vitro. The receptor was derived from a human donor in good health. The CDR3 sequence is CASSSWIRTTEAFF. The DNA sequence is TGTGCCAGCAGCTCATGGATCCGAACGACTGAAGCTTTCTTT.